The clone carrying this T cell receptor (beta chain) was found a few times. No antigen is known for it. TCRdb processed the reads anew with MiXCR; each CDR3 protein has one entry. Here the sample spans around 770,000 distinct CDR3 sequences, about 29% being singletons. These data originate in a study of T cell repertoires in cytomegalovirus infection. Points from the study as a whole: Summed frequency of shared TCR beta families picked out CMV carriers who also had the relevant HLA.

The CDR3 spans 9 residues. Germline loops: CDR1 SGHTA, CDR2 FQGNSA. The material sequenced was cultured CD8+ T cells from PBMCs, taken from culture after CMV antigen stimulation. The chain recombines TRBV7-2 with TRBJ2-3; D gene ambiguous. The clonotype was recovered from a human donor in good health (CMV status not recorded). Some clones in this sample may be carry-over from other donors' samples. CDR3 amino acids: CATTDTQYF. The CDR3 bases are TGTGCGACCACAGATACGCAGTATTTT.